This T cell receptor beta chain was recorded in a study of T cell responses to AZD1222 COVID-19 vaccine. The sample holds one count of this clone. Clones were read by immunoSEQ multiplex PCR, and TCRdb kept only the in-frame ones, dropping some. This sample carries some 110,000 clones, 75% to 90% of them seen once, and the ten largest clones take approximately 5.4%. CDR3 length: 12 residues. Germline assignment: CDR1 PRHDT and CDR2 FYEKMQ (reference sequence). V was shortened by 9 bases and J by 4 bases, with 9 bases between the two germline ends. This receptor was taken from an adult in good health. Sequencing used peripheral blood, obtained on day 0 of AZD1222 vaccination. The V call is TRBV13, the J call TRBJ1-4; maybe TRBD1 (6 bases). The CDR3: CASKQGNEKLFF. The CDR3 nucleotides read TGTGCCAGTAAACAGGGTAATGAAAAACTGTTTTTT.